The TCR beta chain described here comes from a study of CD8+CD57+ T cells in acquired aplastic anemia. As for the study in general: Sorted CD4+ and CD8+ cell DNA averaged about 3 ug.

This clonotype was seen a few times. Its target is unknown. The CDR3 is made up of 15 amino acids. In germline, CDR1 is MNHEY, CDR2 SMNVEV (reference sequence). With 4 bases removed from V and 1 base from J, the gap between germline ends came to 13 bases. An expansion of CD8+CD57+ cells by flow cytometry had been shown in patients chosen for sequencing. Findings of the study overall: Patients and controls were found to share about 31 CD8+ CDR3 sequences. The CD8+ Simpson's diversity of patients and controls was not significantly different.

The study profiled TCR beta VDJ and CDR3 using genomic DNA as template. One entry per CDR3 protein, called by TCRdb with MiXCR from the reads. The table records around 190,000 distinct CDR3 sequences, about half of them present only once. The TCR was taken from a human donor with aplastic anemia. Sequencing used sorted CD4+, CD8+, or CD8+CD57+ T cells (not recorded which) from PBMCs. V usage is TRBV27 and J usage is TRBJ1-2; D uncertain. The CDR3 loop is CASSSAAMFNYGYTF. CDR3 coding DNA: TGTGCCAGCAGTTCGGCGGCAATGTTTAACTATGGCTACACCTTC.